Below are 25 T cell receptor beta chains sequenced from a single sample in a study of vaccination effects on CD4 cells after COVID-19. Profiling relied on immunoSEQ multiplex PCR, and the TCRdb table lists in-frame clones only, not all of them. The sample has about 40,000 clones, under 75% seen once. Peptide-pool stimulation followed by sequencing identified expanded antigen-specific CD4+ clonotypes in the ViraFEST assay. Following an approximately 11-day culture, CD4+ T cells were purified. Vaccine recipients had no previous SARS-CoV-2 infection; their nucleocapsid antibodies were negative. Their antigens remain unidentified. Sequencing used CD4+ T cells from PBMCs cultured with SARS-CoV-2 spike peptides, obtained before COVID-19 vaccination. The source is a human donor who received a COVID-19 vaccine.

The chain joins TRBV27 to TRBJ1-5, with 8 bases that match TRBD1. Germline V gives CDR1 MNHEY, CDR2 SMNVEV (reference sequence). The CDR3 sequence is 13 residues long. With 6 bases clipped from V and 6 bases from J, the junction kept 4 bases outside the gene matches. CDR3 residues: CASRRQGTQPQHF. The CDR3 DNA reads as TGTGCCAGCAGGCGACAGGGGACTCAGCCCCAGCATTTT.

This clone was seen more than once but under ten times. This chain uses TRBV19 with TRBJ1-1; D uncertain. Germline V gene sequence: CDR1 LNHDA, CDR2 SQIVND (reference sequence). This CDR3 is 13 amino acids long. V was clipped by 3 bases and J by 1 base, with 6 bases between them. The CDR3 DNA reads TGTGCCAGTAGTATTAAAAGGAACACTGAAGCTTTCTTT. Its translation is CASSIKRNTEAFF.

The chain is built from TRBV3-1 (or the pseudogene TRBV3-2) and TRBJ1-1; D possibly corresponds to TRBD1 (5 bases). The V end was cut by 0 bases, the J end by 6 bases, with 14 bases between. This CDR3 spans 15 amino acids. From germline, CDR1 is LGHDT and CDR2 YNNKEL (reference sequence). The CDR3 sequence is CASSQDGRLGAEAFF. CDR3 in DNA: TGTGCCAGCAGCCAAGATGGGCGGCTGGGGGCTGAAGCTTTCTTT.

The chain carries TRBV3-1 (or the pseudogene TRBV3-2) and TRBJ2-7, with D possibly TRBD1 on 6 matching bases. The CDR3 contains 16 residues. CDR1 and CDR2 (germline): LGHDT, YNNKEL (reference sequence). Trimming stripped 3 bases from V and 0 bases from J, with 15 bases between. DNA of the CDR3: TGTGCCAGCAGCCATAATCTTCAGGGGCCCTCCTACGAGCAGTACTTC. Its protein product is CASSHNLQGPSYEQYF.

This sequence joins TRBV6-5 and TRBJ2-7, with D perhaps matching TRBD1 (6 bases). CDR1 MNHEY and CDR2 SVGAGI come from the germline V gene. This CDR3 has 14 amino acids. V lost 4 bases and J lost 0, with 10 bases in between. The CDR3 protein is CASSSRTVSYEQYF. CDR3 coding DNA: TGTGCCAGCAGTTCCCGGACAGTCTCCTACGAGCAGTACTTC.

The CDR3 bases are TGTGCCAGCTCGCGAAAAACAGGGATGGAGACCCAGTACTTC. This sequence encodes CASSRKTGMETQYF. The chain recombines TRBV18 with TRBJ2-5, with D tentatively TRBD1 (6 bases). The CDR3 has 14 residues. V was clipped by 6 bases and J by 5 bases, with 16 bases between them. Germline V gives CDR1 KGHSH, CDR2 LQKENI.

The V gene is TRBV5-4, the J gene TRBJ2-3; D unresolved. This CDR3 has 13 amino acids. Trimming cost V 1 base and J 3 bases, with 6 bases left between them. CDR1 is SGHNT and CDR2 is YYREEE in the germline V gene (reference sequence). The DNA for the CDR3 is TGTGCCAGCAGCTTGTTCCAGACAGATACGCAGTATTTT. Amino acid sequence: CASSLFQTDTQYF.

This chain connects TRBV19 to TRBJ1-5; D ambiguous. The V gene's germline CDR1 is LNHDA and CDR2 SQIVND (reference sequence). Trimming pared 1 base from V and 1 base from J, leaving 14 bases between. The CDR3 runs 17 residues. CDR3 bases: TGTGCCAGTAGTATAGTGTCGGGCGCAACCAGCAATCAGCCCCAGCATTTT. It yields the protein CASSIVSGATSNQPQHF.

This clone was counted between two and nine times. The CDR3 region is CASSLSRGPIYQPQHF. Here the CDR3 DNA reads TGTGCCAGCAGTTTATCGCGGGGGCCGATCTATCAGCCCCAGCATTTT. This chain connects TRBV27 to TRBJ1-5; D possibly corresponds to TRBD1 (6 bases). The CDR3 runs 16 residues. The germline CDR1 and CDR2 sequences are MNHEY and SMNVEV (reference sequence). Trimming cost V 0 bases and J 5 bases, with 14 bases left between them.

The V gene is TRBV5-1, the J gene TRBJ1-2; D is undetermined. The length of the CDR3 is 12 residues. Germline assignment: CDR1 SGHRS and CDR2 YFSETQ. V was pared by 4 bases and J by 5 bases, with 9 bases between. The CDR3 reads CASSVGSYGYTF. In DNA form, the CDR3 reads TGCGCCAGCAGCGTGGGGTCTTATGGCTACACCTTC. Based on the CDR3 plus reference TRBV5-1 and TRBJ1-2, the full variable domain is KAGVTQTPRYLIKTRGQQVTLSCSPISGHRSVSWYQQTPGQGLQFLFEYFSETQRNKGNFPGRFSGRQFSNSRSEMNVSTLELGDSALYLCASSVGSYGYTFGSGTRLTVV.

This clone showed up just a few times. This sequence joins TRBV3-1 (or the pseudogene TRBV3-2) and TRBJ1-2; D gene uncertain. The CDR3 contains 15 residues. V was pared by 0 bases and J by 5 bases, with 13 bases between. Germline V gives CDR1 LGHDT, CDR2 YNNKEL (reference sequence). CDR3 region: CASSQDRLKGYGYTF. For the CDR3, the DNA is TGTGCCAGCAGCCAAGATAGGCTGAAGGGATATGGCTACACCTTC.

The chain carries TRBV9 and TRBJ1-1; 8 bases match TRBD1. With 3 bases clipped from V and 5 bases from J, the junction kept 12 bases outside the gene matches. This CDR3 is built from 16 residues. Germline V gene lookup returns CDR1 SGDLS and CDR2 YYNGEE. This CDR3 is CASSAGITRGQTEAFF. CDR3 nucleotides: TGTGCCAGCAGCGCCGGAATAACCAGGGGGCAAACTGAAGCTTTCTTT.

Of note for this clone: The junction differs from germline at one of its ends, possibly a read error. The rearrangement uses TRBV5-1 and TRBJ2-5, with D perhaps assigned TRBD1 or TRBD2 (5 bases each). Germline CDR1 and CDR2: SGHRS and YFSETQ. The CDR3 runs 14 residues. The CDR3 DNA is TGCGCCACCAGCCCCGGGGCAGAACAAGAGACCCAGTACTTC. Amino acid sequence: CATSPGAEQETQYF.

This clone came up a few times. This chain joins TRBV28 and TRBJ1-5; a possible D gene is TRBD1 (5 bases). Per germline, CDR1 MDHEN and CDR2 SYDVKM. CDR3 length: 16 residues. Trimming took off 2 bases at V and 7 bases at J, with 18 bases between the two ends. CDR3 amino acids: CASSLGRGPSGQPQHF. For the CDR3, the DNA is TGTGCCAGCAGTTTAGGCCGGGGCCCCTCAGGGCAGCCCCAGCATTTT.

The chain carries TRBV2 and TRBJ1-3; TRBD1 matches 8 bases. In germline, CDR1 is SNHLY, CDR2 FYNNEI. V dropped 3 bases and J dropped 0; count of bases not matched to a gene: 4. There are 16 residues in the CDR3. The CDR3 DNA follows: TGTGCCAGCAGTGAGGGACAGGCCGTCTCTGGAAACACCATATATTTT. This translates into CASSEGQAVSGNTIYF.

The chain has TRBV30 and TRBJ1-6; D unclear. With 1 base removed from V and 9 bases from J, the gap between germline ends came to 10 bases. CDR3 length: 13 amino acids. Looked up from germline, CDR1 is GTSNPN and CDR2 is SVGIG (reference sequence). The CDR3 DNA reads as TGTGCCTGGAGTGAAGGTGATGCTTCACCCCTCCACTTT. This encodes CAWSEGDASPLHF.

The rearrangement links TRBV7-9 to TRBJ2-3; D gene unclear. Trimming stripped 5 bases from V and 6 bases from J, with 12 bases between. CDR3 length: 13 residues. CDR1 and CDR2 (germline): SEHNR, FQNEAQ (reference sequence). The CDR3 sequence is CASSALTGDTQYF. CDR3 in DNA: TGTGCCAGCAGCGCGTTAACGGGCGATACGCAGTATTTT.

The chain couples TRBV7-3 to TRBJ2-7; D may be TRBD1 (5 bases). V lost 1 base to trimming and J lost 0 bases, with 13 bases between them. The CDR3 is 16 amino acids. Germline CDR1 reads SGHTA; CDR2 reads FQGTGA. As DNA, the CDR3 is TGTGCCAGCAGCTTAAATGGGGCTGCGAACTCCTACGAGCAGTACTTC. Amino acids: CASSLNGAANSYEQYF. The full variable domain, with the rest looked up from reference TRBV7-3 and TRBJ2-7, is GAGVSQTPSNKVTEKGKYVELRCDPISGHTALYWYRQSLGQGPEFLIYFQGTGAADDSGLPNDRFFAVRPEGSVSTLKIQRTERGDSAVYLCASSLNGAANSYEQYFGPGTRLTVT.

This clone has only a few counts. The genes are TRBV5-1 and TRBJ1-1; 8 nucleotides line up with TRBD1. Germline lookup yields CDR1 SGHRS and CDR2 YFSETQ. V gave up 0 bases and J gave up 0 bases; unmatched junction bases: 4. The CDR3 sequence is 16 residues long. The CDR3 loop is CASSLETGVMNTEAFF. CDR3 coding DNA: TGCGCCAGCAGCTTGGAGACAGGGGTAATGAACACTGAAGCTTTCTTT.

V and J are TRBV28 and TRBJ1-2; the match to TRBD1 covers 9 bases. CDR3 size: 14 residues. The germline CDR1 and CDR2 sequences are MDHEN and SYDVKM. The V segment lost 2 bases and the J segment 6 bases; nucleotides outside the gene matches: 4. The CDR3 DNA reads as TGTGCCAGCAGTTTAGGGGACAGGGTAAATGGCTACACCTTC. This codes for CASSLGDRVNGYTF.

The genes are TRBV2 and TRBJ2-5; TRBD2 is a possible D gene (5 bases). The CDR3 consists of 12 residues. Trimming removed 8 bases from V and 6 bases from J, with 13 bases in between. CDR1 is SNHLY and CDR2 is FYNNEI in the germline V gene. CDR3 nucleotide sequence: TGTGCCAGCGTTGGGAGCCGGCAGACCCAGTACTTC. This codes for CASVGSRQTQYF.

The chain combines TRBV9 with TRBJ2-7; weak D call: TRBD2 (7 bases). The CDR3 contains 12 residues. The germline V gene has CDR1 SGDLS and CDR2 YYNGEE. Trimming took off 6 bases at V and 6 bases at J, with 13 bases between the two ends. Here the CDR3 DNA reads TGTGCCAGCAAGGGGGGGGACGGCGAGCAGTACTTC. This gives the protein CASKGGDGEQYF. Filled out from reference TRBV9 and TRBJ2-7, the complete variable domain reads DSGVTQTPKHLITATGQRVTLRCSPRSGDLSVYWYQQSLDQGLQFLIQYYNGEERAKGNILERFSAQQFPDLHSELNLSSLELGDSALYFCASKGGDGEQYFGPGTRLTVT.

This clone has only a few counts. The genes are TRBV3-1 (or the pseudogene TRBV3-2) and TRBJ2-7; D remains unclear. Germline V gene lookup returns CDR1 LGHDT and CDR2 YNNKEL (reference sequence). The CDR3 has 12 residues. V was cut by 6 bases and J by 6 bases, with 12 bases left in between. CDR3 sequence reads: CASRGLGCEQYF. As DNA, the CDR3 is TGTGCCAGCAGGGGATTAGGGTGCGAGCAGTACTTC.

The chain uses TRBV7-9 and TRBJ2-1, with a weak D call TRBD1 (5 bases). Trimming removed 1 base from V and 6 bases from J, with 7 bases in between. This CDR3 has 13 residues. Germline V gives CDR1 SEHNR, CDR2 FQNEAQ (reference sequence). The CDR3 bases are TGTGCCAGCAGCTTAGAGGGGATCAATGAGCAGTTCTTC. This codes for CASSLEGINEQFF.

The V and J genes are TRBV28 and TRBJ2-7; D gene uncertain. The V gene lost 1 base and the J gene lost 6 bases, with 7 bases spanning the gap. In germline, CDR1 is MDHEN, CDR2 SYDVKM. CDR3 length: 12 residues. The CDR3 is CASSLLRSEQYF. The CDR3 DNA reads as TGTGCCAGCAGTTTATTACGGAGCGAGCAGTACTTC.